This record looks at one TCR beta chain sequence and its context. In germline, CDR1 is SGHNT, CDR2 YYREEE (reference sequence). Germline trimming cut 0 bases from V and 1 base from J; bases unmatched to any gene: 9. The CDR3 loop spans 18 amino acids. Generated by immunoSEQ multiplex PCR, the TCRdb table keeps only in-frame clones and is missing some. This table holds roughly 39,000 clones, about nine tenths found once. These data come from a study of PD-L1 blockade in urothelial cancer. Indicated time point: pretreatment peripheral blood. This chain joins TRBV5-4 and TRBJ2-3; 9 bases fit TRBD2. The input for sequencing was PBMCs, taken around atezolizumab (anti-PD-L1) treatment. The receptor was isolated from a woman aged 55-75 years with urothelial cancer. CDR3 bases: TGTGCCAGCAGCTTGGGGGCGGGAGGGGCCCTTGGCACAGATACGCAGTATTTT. Protein: CASSLGAGGALGTDTQYF.